The subject of this entry is one T cell receptor (beta chain). The data originate from a study of blood T cell repertoires in COVID-19. The assay was immunoSEQ multiplex PCR, and TCRdb's table has in-frame clones only and misses some. The sample lists more than 250,000 clones; approximately 89% were seen once. Seattle cases were enrolled at active infection and followed longitudinally. Germline V gene lookup returns CDR1 MNHEY and CDR2 SVGAGI. The CDR3 spans 15 residues. V was clipped by 6 bases and J by 2 bases; unmatched bases: 6. The J gene is TRBJ2-1, the V gene TRBV6-5; TRBD1 agrees at 8 bases. This TCR was recovered from a woman younger than 45 with COVID-19, enrolled during active disease. The specimen was peripheral blood. The CDR3 loop is CASRADRGTYNEQFF. For the CDR3, the DNA is TGTGCCAGCAGGGCCGACAGGGGAACCTACAATGAGCAGTTCTTC.